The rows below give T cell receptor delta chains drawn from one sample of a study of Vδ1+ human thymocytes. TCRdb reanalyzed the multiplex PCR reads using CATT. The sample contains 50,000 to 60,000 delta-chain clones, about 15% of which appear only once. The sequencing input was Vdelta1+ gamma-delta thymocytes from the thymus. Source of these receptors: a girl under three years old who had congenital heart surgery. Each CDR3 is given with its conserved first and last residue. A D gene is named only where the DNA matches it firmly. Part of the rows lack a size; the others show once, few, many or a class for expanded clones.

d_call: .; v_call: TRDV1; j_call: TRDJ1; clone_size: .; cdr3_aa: CALGESLDPSWYTDKLIF; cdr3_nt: TGTGCTCTTGGGGAATCGCTCGACCCGTCGTGGTACACCGATAAACTCATCTTT
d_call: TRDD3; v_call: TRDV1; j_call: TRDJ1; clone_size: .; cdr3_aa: CALGARLGFPGDTDLGSDKLIF; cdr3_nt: TGTGCTCTTGGAGCCCGCCTGGGATTTCCGGGGGATACGGACCTTGGGAGCGATAAACTCATCTTT
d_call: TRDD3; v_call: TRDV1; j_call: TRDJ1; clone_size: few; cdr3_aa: CALGEVRGYKEADKLIF; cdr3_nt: TGTGCTCTTGGGGAAGTACGGGGATACAAGGAAGCCGATAAACTCATCTTT
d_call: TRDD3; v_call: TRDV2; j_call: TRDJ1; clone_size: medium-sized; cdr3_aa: CACDTVLGALTDKLIF; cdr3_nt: TGTGCCTGTGACACGGTACTGGGGGCTCTAACCGATAAACTCATCTTT
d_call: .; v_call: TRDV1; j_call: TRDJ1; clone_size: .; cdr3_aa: CALGVQTSYAGGSTGRTDKLIF; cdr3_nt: TGTGCTCTTGGGGTACAAACTTCCTACGCTGGGGGCTCAACCGGGAGGACTGATAAACTCATCTTT
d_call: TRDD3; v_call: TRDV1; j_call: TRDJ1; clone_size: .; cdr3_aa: CALEDGPRYLLGLNTDKLIF; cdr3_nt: TGTGCTCTTGAGGATGGTCCTAGATATCTACTGGGGCTCAACACCGATAAACTCATCTTT
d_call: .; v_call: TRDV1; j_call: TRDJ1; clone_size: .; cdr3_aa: CALGEPRSYTDKLIF; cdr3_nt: TGTGCTCTTGGGGAACCTAGGTCGTACACCGATAAACTCATCTTT
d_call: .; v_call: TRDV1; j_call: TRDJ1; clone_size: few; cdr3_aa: CALGGPTFLRAHGGYTLGLIF; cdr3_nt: TGTGCTCTTGGGGGACCCACCTTCCTACGGGCCCATGGGGGATACACCCTCGGACTCATCTTT
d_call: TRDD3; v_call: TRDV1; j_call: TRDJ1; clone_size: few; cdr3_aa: CALGELDPRLLGSQADTTDKLIF; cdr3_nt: TGTGCTCTTGGGGAACTAGACCCGCGTTTACTGGGGTCCCAGGCTGACACGACCGATAAACTCATCTTT
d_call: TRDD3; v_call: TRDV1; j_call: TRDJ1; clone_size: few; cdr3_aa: CALGELRPSKSLGDGKLIF; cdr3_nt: TGTGCTCTTGGGGAACTCCGGCCTTCCAAAAGCCTGGGGGATGGTAAACTCATCTTT
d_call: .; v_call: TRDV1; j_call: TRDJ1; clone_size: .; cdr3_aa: CALGGPSLSAGGSPYTDKLIF; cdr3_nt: TGTGCTCTTGGGGGACCTTCCTTATCAGCTGGGGGGTCCCCGTACACCGATAAACTCATCTTT
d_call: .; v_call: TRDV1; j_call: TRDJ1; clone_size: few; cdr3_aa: CALGTSQGLTDKLIF; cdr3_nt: TGTGCTCTTGGGACTTCCCAAGGCCTAACCGATAAACTCATCTTT
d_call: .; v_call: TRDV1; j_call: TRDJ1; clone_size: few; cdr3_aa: CALGEGSYYRSGGILIF; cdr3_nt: TGTGCTCTTGGGGAAGGTTCCTACTACCGATCTGGGGGTATACTCATCTTT
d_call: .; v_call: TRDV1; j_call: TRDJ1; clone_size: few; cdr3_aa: CALGESPLRGGKLIF; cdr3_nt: TGTGCTCTTGGGGAGTCCCCGCTTCGGGGGGGGAAACTCATCTTT